This T cell receptor (beta chain) came from a study of T cell repertoires in cytomegalovirus infection. Whole-study context: Public TCR beta signatures provided an indication of both CMV infection and a matching HLA type.

A single count supports this clonotype. The antigen is undetermined. V lost 2 bases and J lost 0, with 3 bases in between. Germline-derived CDR1 and CDR2 are SGHRS and YFSETQ. The CDR3 contains 14 residues. Study-wide results and caveats: The ex vivo response showed dominance by HLA-C-restricted CMV-specific TCR beta clonotypes. Cumulative frequency (of public TCR beta family members) identified carriers of CMV plus the relevant HLA.

TCRdb itself ran the reads through MiXCR, one entry per CDR3 protein. The table includes about 100,000 distinct CDR3 sequences, around a quarter detected once. The receptor comes from a human donor in good health (CMV status not recorded). Some clones in this sample may be carry-over from other donors' samples. The chain uses TRBV5-1 and TRBJ2-6; D is unclear. The sample consisted of CD8+ T cells from PBMCs. The CDR3 sequence is CASSFNSGANVLTF. Written as DNA, the CDR3 is TGCGCCAGCAGCTTTAACTCTGGGGCCAACGTCCTGACTTTC.